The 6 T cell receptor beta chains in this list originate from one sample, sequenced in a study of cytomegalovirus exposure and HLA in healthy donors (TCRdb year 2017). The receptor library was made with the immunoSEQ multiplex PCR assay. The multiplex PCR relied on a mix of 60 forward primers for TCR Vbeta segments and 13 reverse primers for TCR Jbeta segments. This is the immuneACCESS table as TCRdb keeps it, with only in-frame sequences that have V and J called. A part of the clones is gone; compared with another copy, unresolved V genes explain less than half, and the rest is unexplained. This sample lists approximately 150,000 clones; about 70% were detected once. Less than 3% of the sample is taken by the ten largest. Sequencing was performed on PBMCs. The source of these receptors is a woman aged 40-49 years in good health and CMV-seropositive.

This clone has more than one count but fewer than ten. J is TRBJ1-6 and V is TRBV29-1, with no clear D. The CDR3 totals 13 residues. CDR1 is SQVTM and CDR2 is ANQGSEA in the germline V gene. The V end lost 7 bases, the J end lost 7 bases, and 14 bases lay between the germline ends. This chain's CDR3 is CSALVGDNSPLHF. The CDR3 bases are TGCAGCGCCCTTGTGGGAGACAATTCACCCCTCCACTTT.

This chain's CDR3 is CASSRSTTNEQFF. CDR3 nucleotide sequence: TGTGCCAGCAGCCGGTCGACTACCAATGAGCAGTTCTTC. This chain joins TRBV7-8 and TRBJ2-1; D possibly corresponds to TRBD2 (5 bases). The CDR3 extends over 13 amino acids. V shed 5 bases and J shed 6 bases, with 11 bases lying between them. CDR1 SGHVS and CDR2 FQNEAQ come from the germline V gene.

Written as DNA, the CDR3 is TGTGCCAGCTCACCAATGGACGGGGACAGGGGCCTCTACGAGCAGTACTTC. It specifies CASSPMDGDRGLYEQYF. This sequence joins TRBV18 and TRBJ2-7; TRBD1 agrees at 10 bases. Germline CDR1 reads KGHSH; CDR2 reads LQKENI. V trimming: 2 bases; J trimming: 3 bases; junction bases outside the gene matches: 10. The CDR3 length is 17 residues.

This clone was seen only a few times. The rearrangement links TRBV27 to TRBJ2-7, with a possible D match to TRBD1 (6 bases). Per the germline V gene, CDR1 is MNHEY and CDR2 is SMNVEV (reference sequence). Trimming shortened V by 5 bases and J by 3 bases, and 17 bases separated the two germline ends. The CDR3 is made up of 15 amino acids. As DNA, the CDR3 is TGTGCCAGCAGTACCCCGGGCAGGGGTTTCTACGAGCAGTACTTC. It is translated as CASSTPGRGFYEQYF.

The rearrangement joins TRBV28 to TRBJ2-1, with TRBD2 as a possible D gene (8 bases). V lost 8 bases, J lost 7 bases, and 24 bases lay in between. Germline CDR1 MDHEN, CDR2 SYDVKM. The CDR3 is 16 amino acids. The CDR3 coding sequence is TGTGCCAGCCCAAAAAGGGGGCTAGCGGGCCGAAATGAGCAGTTCTTC. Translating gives CASPKRGLAGRNEQFF. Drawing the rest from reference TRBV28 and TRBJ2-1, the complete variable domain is DVKVTQSSRYLVKRTGEKVFLECVQDMDHENMFWYRQDPGLGLRLIYFSYDVKMKEKGDIPEGYSVSREKKERFSLILESASTNQTSMYLCASPKRGLAGRNEQFFGPGTRLTVL.

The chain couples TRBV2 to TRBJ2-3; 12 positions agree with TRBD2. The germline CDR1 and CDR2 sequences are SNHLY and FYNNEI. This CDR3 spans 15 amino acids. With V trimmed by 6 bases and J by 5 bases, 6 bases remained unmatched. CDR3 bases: TGTGCCAGCAGGAGGACTAGCGGGAATGGAGATACGCAGTATTTT. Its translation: CASRRTSGNGDTQYF.